The 10 T cell receptor beta chains below all came from one sample that was sequenced in a study of T cell clones after liver transplantation. The data were produced by immunoSEQ multiplex PCR, yet TCRdb's version contains in-frame clones alone and is incomplete. The table records 95,000 to 130,000 clones, 90% of them present only once. Source: CD4+ T cells from blood, taken 12 months after liver transplant. Every receptor here comes from a human patient who received a liver transplant. Among the T cells, some may be from the graft donor.

The chain is built from TRBV27 and TRBJ2-5; D is perhaps TRBD1 (5 bases). The V gene's germline CDR1 is MNHEY and CDR2 SMNVEV (reference sequence). The CDR3 consists of 14 residues. The germline V and J ends were trimmed by 3 bases and 4 bases, with 12 bases remaining between them. For the CDR3, the DNA is TGTGCCAGCAGTTTTGGCCAGGGTGGAGAGACCCAGTACTTC. It translates to CASSFGQGGETQYF.

The CDR3 protein is CASSPLPGLAGVGNEQFF. CDR3 DNA sequence: TGTGCCAGCAGCCCCCTCCCGGGACTAGCGGGAGTAGGGAATGAGCAGTTCTTC. This chain connects TRBV7-3 to TRBJ2-1, with 14 bases matching TRBD2. Germline V gives CDR1 SGHTA, CDR2 FQGTGA. The CDR3 loop spans 18 amino acids. V was pared by 5 bases and J by 7 bases, with 13 bases of the junction left unmatched.

The gene calls are TRBV10-3 and TRBJ2-7; 14 positions match TRBD2. This CDR3 is 15 amino acids long. Trimming cost V 7 bases and J 3 bases; bases outside gene matches: 5. The germline gives CDR1 ENHRY, CDR2 SYGVKD. CDR3 in amino acids: CAITTGLAGGYEQYF. In DNA form, the CDR3 reads TGTGCCATCACCACCGGACTAGCGGGAGGCTACGAGCAGTACTTC.

This sequence joins TRBV19 and TRBJ2-7; weak D call: TRBD2 (5 bases). The CDR3 is made up of 12 amino acids. The V end was cut by 3 bases, the J end by 3 bases, with 6 bases between. Germline V gives CDR1 LNHDA, CDR2 SQIVND (reference sequence). DNA for the CDR3: TGTGCCAGTAGTATCGGGAACTACGAGCAGTACTTC. Its translation: CASSIGNYEQYF.

The J gene is TRBJ2-7, the V gene TRBV7-2, with 7 nucleotides matching TRBD2. CDR3 length: 16 amino acids. Germline CDR1 reads SGHTA; CDR2 reads FQGNSA. J lost 5 bases, V lost 5 bases, and 15 bases had no gene match. In DNA, the CDR3 is TGTGCCAGCAGCCGAGCCCTAGCGGTCCCTCCCGACGAGCAGTACTTC. Its translation: CASSRALAVPPDEQYF.

The chain has TRBV13 and TRBJ2-4; tentative D call: TRBD1 (5 bases). In germline, CDR1 is PRHDT, CDR2 FYEKMQ (reference sequence). This CDR3 has 18 residues. V gave up 2 bases and J gave up 0 bases, with 17 bases separating them. CDR3 coding DNA: TGTGCCAGCAGCTTAACCCCCCTTAAAGGGGTAGCCAAAAACATTCAGTACTTC. Protein: CASSLTPLKGVAKNIQYF.

The chain couples TRBV7-7 to TRBJ2-5; TRBD1 agrees at 10 bases. There are 15 residues in the CDR3. Germline CDR1 SSHAT, CDR2 FNYEAQ (reference sequence). Trimming removed 5 bases from V and 7 bases from J; junction bases left unmatched: 10. CDR3 protein: CASSPGQGGLVTQYF. The DNA of the CDR3 is TGTGCCAGCAGCCCCGGACAGGGGGGGTTGGTGACCCAGTACTTC.

The chain uses TRBV19 and TRBJ1-5; TRBD1 aligns across 10 bases. The J segment lost 1 base and the V segment lost 7 bases, leaving 1 base of the junction unmatched. CDR1 and CDR2 from the germline V gene are LNHDA and SQIVND (reference sequence). The CDR3 length is 14 residues. For the CDR3, the DNA is TGTGCCAGTAAGGGACAGGGGAGCAATCAGCCCCAGCATTTT. It translates to CASKGQGSNQPQHF. The complete variable domain, with remaining parts taken from reference TRBV19 and TRBJ1-5, reads DGGITQSPKYLFRKEGQNVTLSCEQNLNHDAMYWYRQDPGQGLRLIYYSQIVNDFQKGDIAEGYSVSREKKESFPLTVTSAQKNPTAFYLCASKGQGSNQPQHFGDGTRLSIL.

V usage is TRBV11-3 and J usage is TRBJ1-5; no firm D call. The germline V and J ends were trimmed by 0 bases and 9 bases, with 9 bases remaining between them. This CDR3 has 13 amino acids. CDR1 SGHNT and CDR2 YENEEA come from the germline V gene. As DNA, the CDR3 is TGTGCCAGCAGCTTAGACTTGGGTATGCCCCAGCATTTT. Translating gives CASSLDLGMPQHF.

The CDR3 coding sequence is TGTGCCAGCAGAGTAGGACAGAACACCGGGGAGCTGTTTTTT. Residues: CASRVGQNTGELFF. The V and J genes are TRBV6-1 and TRBJ2-2, with D tentatively TRBD1 (5 bases). Germline lookup yields CDR1 MNHNS and CDR2 SASEGT. This CDR3 is 14 amino acids long. V lost 6 bases and J 1 base, leaving 9 bases between the germline ends.